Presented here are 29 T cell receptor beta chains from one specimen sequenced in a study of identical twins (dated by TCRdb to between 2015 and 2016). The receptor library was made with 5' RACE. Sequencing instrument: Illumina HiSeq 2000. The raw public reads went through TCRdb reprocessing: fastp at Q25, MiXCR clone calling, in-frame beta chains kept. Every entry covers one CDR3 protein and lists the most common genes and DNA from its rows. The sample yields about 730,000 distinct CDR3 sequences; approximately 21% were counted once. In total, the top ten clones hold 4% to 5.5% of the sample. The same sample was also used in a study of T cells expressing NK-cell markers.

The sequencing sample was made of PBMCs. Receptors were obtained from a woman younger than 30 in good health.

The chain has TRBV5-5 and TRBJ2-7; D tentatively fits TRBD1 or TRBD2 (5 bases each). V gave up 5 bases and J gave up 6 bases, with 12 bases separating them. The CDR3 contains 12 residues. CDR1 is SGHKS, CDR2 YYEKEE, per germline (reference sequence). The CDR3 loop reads CASSYRRSEQYF. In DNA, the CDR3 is TGTGCCAGCAGTTACAGGAGGAGCGAGCAGTACTTC.

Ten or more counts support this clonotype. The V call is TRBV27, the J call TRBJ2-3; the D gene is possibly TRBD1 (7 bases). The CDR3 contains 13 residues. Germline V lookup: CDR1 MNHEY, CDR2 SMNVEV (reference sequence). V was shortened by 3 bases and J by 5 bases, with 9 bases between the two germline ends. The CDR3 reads CASSFQGGDTQYF. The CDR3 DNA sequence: TGTGCCAGCAGTTTTCAGGGGGGAGATACGCAGTATTTT.

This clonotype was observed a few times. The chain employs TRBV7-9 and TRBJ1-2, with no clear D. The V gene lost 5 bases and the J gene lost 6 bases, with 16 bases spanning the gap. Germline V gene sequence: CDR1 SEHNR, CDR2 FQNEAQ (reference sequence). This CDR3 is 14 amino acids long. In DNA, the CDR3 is TGTGCCAGCAGCGCAAAGGGTGAAGGAGATGGCTACACCTTC. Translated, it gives CASSAKGEGDGYTF.

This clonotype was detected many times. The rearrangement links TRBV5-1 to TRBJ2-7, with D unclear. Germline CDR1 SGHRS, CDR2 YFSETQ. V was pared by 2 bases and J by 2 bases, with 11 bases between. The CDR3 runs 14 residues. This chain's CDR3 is CASSFTRNTYEQYF. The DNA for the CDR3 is TGCGCCAGCAGCTTTACACGGAATACCTACGAGCAGTACTTC.

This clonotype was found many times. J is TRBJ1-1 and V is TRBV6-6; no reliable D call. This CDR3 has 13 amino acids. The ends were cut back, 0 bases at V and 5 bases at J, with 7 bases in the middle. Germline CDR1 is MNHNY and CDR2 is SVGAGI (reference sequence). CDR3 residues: CASSYSQVTEAFF. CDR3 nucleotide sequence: TGTGCCAGCAGTTACTCACAAGTAACTGAAGCTTTCTTT.

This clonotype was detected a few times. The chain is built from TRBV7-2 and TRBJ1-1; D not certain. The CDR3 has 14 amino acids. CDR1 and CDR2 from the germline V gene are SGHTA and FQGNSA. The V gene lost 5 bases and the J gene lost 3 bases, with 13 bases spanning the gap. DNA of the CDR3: TGTGCCAGCAGCCCCTGGGAATACCACACTGAAGCTTTCTTT. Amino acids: CASSPWEYHTEAFF.

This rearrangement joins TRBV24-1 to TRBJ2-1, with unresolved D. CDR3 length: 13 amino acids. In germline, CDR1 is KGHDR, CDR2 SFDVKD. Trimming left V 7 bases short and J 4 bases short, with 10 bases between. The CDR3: CATSHRRYNEQFF. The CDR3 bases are TGTGCCACCAGCCACCGACGGTACAATGAGCAGTTCTTC.

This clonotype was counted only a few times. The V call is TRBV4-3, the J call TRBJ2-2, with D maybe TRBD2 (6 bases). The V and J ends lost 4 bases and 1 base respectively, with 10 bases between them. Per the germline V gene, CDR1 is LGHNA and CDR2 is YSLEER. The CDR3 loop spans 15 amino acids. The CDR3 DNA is TGCGCCAGCAGCCCCGGAGGGAGGAACACCGGGGAGCTGTTTTTT. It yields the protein CASSPGGRNTGELFF.

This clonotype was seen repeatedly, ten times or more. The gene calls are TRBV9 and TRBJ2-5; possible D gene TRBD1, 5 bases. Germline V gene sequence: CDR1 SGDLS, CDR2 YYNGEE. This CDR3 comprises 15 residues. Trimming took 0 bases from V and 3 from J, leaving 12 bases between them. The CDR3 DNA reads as TGTGCCAGCAGCGTAGAAGGACACCCAAAAGAGACCCAGTACTTC. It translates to CASSVEGHPKETQYF.

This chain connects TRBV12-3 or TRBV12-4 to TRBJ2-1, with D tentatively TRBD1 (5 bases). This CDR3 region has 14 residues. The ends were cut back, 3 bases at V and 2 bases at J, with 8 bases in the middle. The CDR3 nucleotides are TGTGCCAGCAGTTTTGTGGGGCCCTACAATGAGCAGTTCTTC. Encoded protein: CASSFVGPYNEQFF.

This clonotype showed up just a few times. CDR3 region: CASSSQEPNYGYTF. The CDR3 DNA reads as TGTGCCAGCAGTTCGCAGGAACCGAACTATGGCTACACCTTC. The chain uses TRBV27 and TRBJ1-2; D not certain. Trimming removed 4 bases at V and 2 bases at J, with 11 bases between. Per the germline V gene, CDR1 is MNHEY and CDR2 is SMNVEV (reference sequence). The CDR3 is 14 residues long.

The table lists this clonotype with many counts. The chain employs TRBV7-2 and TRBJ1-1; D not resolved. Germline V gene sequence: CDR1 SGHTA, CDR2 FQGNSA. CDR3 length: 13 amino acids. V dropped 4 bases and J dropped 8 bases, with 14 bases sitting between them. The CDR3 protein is CASSSGRNAEAFF. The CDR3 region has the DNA TGTGCCAGCAGCTCCGGACGGAATGCCGAAGCTTTCTTT.

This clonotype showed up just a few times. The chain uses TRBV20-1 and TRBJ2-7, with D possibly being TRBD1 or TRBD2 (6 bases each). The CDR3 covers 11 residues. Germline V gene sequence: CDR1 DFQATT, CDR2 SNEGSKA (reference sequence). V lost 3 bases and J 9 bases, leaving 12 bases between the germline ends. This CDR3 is CSARGGWGQYF. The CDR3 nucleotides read TGCAGTGCTAGGGGGGGCTGGGGGCAGTACTTC.

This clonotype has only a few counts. The CDR3 DNA reads as TGCGCCAGCAGTCAGTCCGGGAGGCTCCAAGAGACCCAGTACTTC. This encodes CASSQSGRLQETQYF. This chain joins TRBV5-1 and TRBJ2-5, with TRBD2 matching 7 bases. The CDR3 spans 15 residues. The germline V gene has CDR1 SGHRS and CDR2 YFSETQ. The V gene end was trimmed by 5 bases and the J gene end by 1 base; junction bases not matched to a gene: 8.

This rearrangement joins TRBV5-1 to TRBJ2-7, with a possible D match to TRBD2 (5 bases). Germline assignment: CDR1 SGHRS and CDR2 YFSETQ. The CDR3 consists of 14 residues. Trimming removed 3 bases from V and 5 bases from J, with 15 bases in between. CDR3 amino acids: CASSSEGVFDEQYF. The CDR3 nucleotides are TGCGCCAGCAGCTCTGAGGGAGTGTTTGACGAGCAGTACTTC.

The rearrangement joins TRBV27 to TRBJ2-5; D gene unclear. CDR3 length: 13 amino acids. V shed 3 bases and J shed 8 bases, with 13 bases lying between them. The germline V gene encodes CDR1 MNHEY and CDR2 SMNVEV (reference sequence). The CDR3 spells CASSLTGIGTQYF. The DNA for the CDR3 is TGTGCCAGCAGTTTGACCGGAATAGGAACCCAGTACTTC.

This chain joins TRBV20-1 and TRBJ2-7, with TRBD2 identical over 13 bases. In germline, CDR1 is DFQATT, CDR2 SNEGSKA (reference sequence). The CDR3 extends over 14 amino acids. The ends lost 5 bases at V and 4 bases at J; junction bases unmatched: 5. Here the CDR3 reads CSAAGTSGTYEQYF. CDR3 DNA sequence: TGCAGTGCTGCCGGGACTAGCGGGACTTACGAGCAGTACTTC.

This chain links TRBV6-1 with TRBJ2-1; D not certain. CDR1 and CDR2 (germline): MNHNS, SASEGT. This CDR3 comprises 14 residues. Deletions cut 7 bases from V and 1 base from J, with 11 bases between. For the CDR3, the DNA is TGTGCCAGCACCCCGGCCCGATCCTACAATGAGCAGTTCTTC. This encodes CASTPARSYNEQFF.

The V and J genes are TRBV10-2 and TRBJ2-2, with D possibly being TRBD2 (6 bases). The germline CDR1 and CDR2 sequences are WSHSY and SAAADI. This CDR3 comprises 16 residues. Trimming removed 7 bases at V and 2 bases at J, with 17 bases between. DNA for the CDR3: TGCGCCAGCATTTATACCCACGGGAGTAACACCGGGGAGCTGTTTTTT. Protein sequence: CASIYTHGSNTGELFF.

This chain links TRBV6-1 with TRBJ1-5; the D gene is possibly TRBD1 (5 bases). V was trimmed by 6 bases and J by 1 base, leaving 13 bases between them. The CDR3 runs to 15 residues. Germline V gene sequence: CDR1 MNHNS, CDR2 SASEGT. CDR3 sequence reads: CASRLHQGSNQPQHF. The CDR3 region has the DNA TGTGCCAGCAGGCTACATCAGGGAAGCAATCAGCCCCAGCATTTT.

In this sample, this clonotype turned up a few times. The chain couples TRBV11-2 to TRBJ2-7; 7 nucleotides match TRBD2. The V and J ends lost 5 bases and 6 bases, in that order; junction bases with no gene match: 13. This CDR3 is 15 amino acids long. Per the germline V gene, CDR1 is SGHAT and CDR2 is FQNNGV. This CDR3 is CASSQAGIRLGEQYF. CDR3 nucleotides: TGTGCCAGCAGCCAAGCGGGGATACGTCTAGGCGAGCAGTACTTC.

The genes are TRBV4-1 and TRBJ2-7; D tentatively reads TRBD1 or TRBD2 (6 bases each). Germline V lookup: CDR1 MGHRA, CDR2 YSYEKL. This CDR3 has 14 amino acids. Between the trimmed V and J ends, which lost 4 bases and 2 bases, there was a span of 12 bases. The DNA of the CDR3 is TGCGCCAGCAGCCCGGGGGCAGGGACCTACGAGCAGTACTTC. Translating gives CASSPGAGTYEQYF.

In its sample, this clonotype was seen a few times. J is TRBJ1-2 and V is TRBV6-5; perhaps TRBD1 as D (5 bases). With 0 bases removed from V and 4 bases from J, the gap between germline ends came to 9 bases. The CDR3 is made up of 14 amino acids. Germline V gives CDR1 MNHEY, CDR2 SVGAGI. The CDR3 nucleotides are TGTGCCAGCAGTTACTCAGACAGCCTCTATGGCTACACCTTC. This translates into CASSYSDSLYGYTF.

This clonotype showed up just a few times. Here the CDR3 DNA reads TGCAGTGTTCAACTCGGGGCAGATACGCAGTATTTT. Translated, it gives CSVQLGADTQYF. The chain recombines TRBV20-1 with TRBJ2-3, with TRBD2 as a possible D gene (5 bases). This CDR3 is 12 amino acids long. Germline V lookup: CDR1 DFQATT, CDR2 SNEGSKA (reference sequence). The V and J ends lost 7 bases and 4 bases respectively, with 12 bases between them.

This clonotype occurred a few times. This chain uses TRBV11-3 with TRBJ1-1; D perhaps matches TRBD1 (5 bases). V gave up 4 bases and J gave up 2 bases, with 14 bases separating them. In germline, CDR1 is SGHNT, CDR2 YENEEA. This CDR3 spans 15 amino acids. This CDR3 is CASSSRRAPNTEAFF. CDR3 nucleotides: TGTGCCAGCAGCTCACGCAGGGCCCCTAACACTGAAGCTTTCTTT.

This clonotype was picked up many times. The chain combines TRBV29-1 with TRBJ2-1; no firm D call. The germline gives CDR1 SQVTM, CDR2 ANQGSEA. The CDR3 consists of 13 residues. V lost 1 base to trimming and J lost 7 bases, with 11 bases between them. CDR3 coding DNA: TGCAGCGTTGAAGGCCTCGGTGGGAATGAGCAGTTCTTC. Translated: CSVEGLGGNEQFF.

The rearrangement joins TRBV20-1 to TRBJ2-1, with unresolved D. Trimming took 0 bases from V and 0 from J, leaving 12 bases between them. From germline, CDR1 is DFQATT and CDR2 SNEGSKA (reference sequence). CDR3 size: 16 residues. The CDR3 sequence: CSARDLSANSYNEQFF. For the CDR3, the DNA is TGCAGTGCTAGAGATCTGAGCGCTAACTCCTACAATGAGCAGTTCTTC.

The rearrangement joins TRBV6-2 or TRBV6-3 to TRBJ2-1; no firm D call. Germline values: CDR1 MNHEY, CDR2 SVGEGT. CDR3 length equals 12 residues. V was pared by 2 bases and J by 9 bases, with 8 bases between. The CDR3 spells CASSYHGGEQFF. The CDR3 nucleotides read TGTGCCAGCAGTTACCACGGTGGTGAGCAGTTCTTC.

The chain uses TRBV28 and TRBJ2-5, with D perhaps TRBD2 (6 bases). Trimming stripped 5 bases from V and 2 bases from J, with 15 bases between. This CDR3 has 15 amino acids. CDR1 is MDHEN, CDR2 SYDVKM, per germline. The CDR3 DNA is TGTGCCAGCAGTCCCCTCCATCGGGGGCAAGAGACCCAGTACTTC. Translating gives CASSPLHRGQETQYF.